This TCR beta chain was found in a study of T cell responses to AZD1222 COVID-19 vaccine. The CDR3 sequence is 16 residues long. In germline, CDR1 is MDHEN, CDR2 SYDVKM. V was pared by 2 bases and J by 3 bases, with 14 bases between. Repertoires were generated with immunoSEQ multiplex PCR, while TCRdb's copy carries only in-frame clones and drops some. This table has approximately 130,000 clones, approximately 93% appearing once. The sequence was obtained from an adult in good health. The chain uses TRBV28 and TRBJ2-1; D is possibly TRBD2 (6 bases). This specimen was peripheral blood, taken on day 0 of AZD1222 vaccination. The CDR3 loop is CASSLTAAGSYNEQFF. The CDR3 DNA reads as TGTGCCAGCAGTTTAACGGCAGCCGGGAGCTACAATGAGCAGTTCTTC.